Listed here are 28 T cell receptor beta chains from one sample, sequenced in a study of shared clonotypes between healthy human individuals. As defined, naive CD8 cells were CD45RO-negative and positively selected for CCR7, with terminally differentiated effector memory CD45RA+ cells excluded. Using immunoSEQ multiplex PCR, the repertoire was profiled, and TCRdb retains in-frame clones only, with some absent. Of about 2 million clones listed, just under 95% are singletons. What was sequenced was naive CD8+ T cells sorted from blood. Every receptor here comes from a young man in good health.

This rearrangement joins TRBV6-5 to TRBJ2-1; maybe TRBD2 (6 bases). CDR1 is MNHEY and CDR2 is SVGAGI in the germline V gene. There are 14 residues in the CDR3. The V end lost 2 bases, the J end lost 9 bases, and 14 bases lay between the germline ends. The CDR3 bases are TGTGCCAGCAGTTACGGAGGAGGGGAATCTGAGCAGTTCTTC. Translated: CASSYGGGESEQFF.

The CDR3 nucleotides are TGTGCCAGCAGTGGCGGGGGGGGATGGGCTTTCTTT. Protein product: CASSGGGGWAFF. J is TRBJ1-1 and V is TRBV13, with D tentatively TRBD1 (5 bases). The CDR3 sequence is 12 residues long. Germline CDR1 and CDR2: PRHDT and FYEKMQ (reference sequence). V was shortened by 6 bases and J by 11 bases, with 16 bases between the two germline ends.

The V call is TRBV29-1, the J call TRBJ1-2, with D possibly TRBD1 on 6 matching bases. The V end was cut by 1 base, the J end by 4 bases, with 13 bases between. Germline CDR1 and CDR2: SQVTM and ANQGSEA. CDR3 length equals 14 residues. Written as DNA, the CDR3 is TGCAGCGTTGAAGGCAGGGGCGTCCCCTATGGCTACACCTTC. Translating gives CSVEGRGVPYGYTF. The entire variable domain, with the rest obtained from reference TRBV29-1 and TRBJ1-2, is as follows: SAVISQKPSRDICQRGTSLTIQCQVDSQVTMMFWYRQQPGQSLTLIATANQGSEATYESGFVIDKFPISRPNLTFSTLTVSNMSPEDSSIYLCSVEGRGVPYGYTFGSGTRLTVV.

V usage is TRBV6-6 and J usage is TRBJ2-1, with TRBD2 identical over 7 bases. V shed 2 bases and J 7 bases; nucleotides not matched to a gene: 11. This CDR3 comprises 16 residues. Per the germline V gene, CDR1 is MNHNY and CDR2 is SVGAGI (reference sequence). The CDR3, as DNA: TGTGCCAGCAGTTACGCCGGGGAGGGGACGGAAAATGAGCAGTTCTTC. This translates into CASSYAGEGTENEQFF.

This clone was observed a single time. Other DNA sequences in the same sample also yield this CDR3. This chain links TRBV6-6 with TRBJ2-5, with D possibly TRBD1 on 5 matching bases. V was clipped by 0 bases and J by 5 bases, with 10 bases between them. This CDR3 has 14 amino acids. Per germline, CDR1 MNHNY and CDR2 SVGAGI (reference sequence). This CDR3 is CASSYSEGDETQYF. The CDR3 DNA sequence: TGTGCCAGCAGTTACTCTGAAGGGGATGAGACCCAGTACTTC.

This sequence joins TRBV5-1 and TRBJ1-6, with 7 bases lining up with TRBD1. This CDR3 spans 19 amino acids. In germline, CDR1 is SGHRS, CDR2 YFSETQ. Trimming took 0 bases from V and 7 from J; bases not matched to a gene: 16. CDR3 residues: CASSLVPMTGREDNSPLHF. As DNA, the CDR3 is TGCGCCAGCAGCTTGGTCCCTATGACAGGGCGCGAGGACAATTCACCCCTCCACTTT.

The chain combines TRBV7-9 with TRBJ2-2, with 8 bases aligning to TRBD1. V shed 5 bases, J shed 2 bases, and the junction held 4 bases outside the gene matches. This CDR3 contains 15 residues. Germline loops: CDR1 SEHNR, CDR2 FQNEAQ (reference sequence). This chain's CDR3 is CASSRTGPNTGELFF. CDR3 DNA: TGTGCCAGCAGCAGGACAGGGCCCAACACCGGGGAGCTGTTTTTT.

The V and J genes are TRBV11-1 and TRBJ2-3; 11 nucleotides line up with TRBD2. The CDR3 length is 18 residues. The V gene's germline CDR1 is SGHAT and CDR2 FQDESV (reference sequence). V lost 4 bases to trimming and J lost 2 bases; unmatched junction nucleotides: 11. The CDR3 spells CASSSGVLAGEFTDTQYF. The CDR3 bases are TGTGCCAGCAGCTCTGGTGTACTAGCGGGGGAATTCACAGATACGCAGTATTTT.

The chain has TRBV5-4 and TRBJ1-1; 10 nucleotides align to TRBD1. The CDR3 is 13 residues long. Germline V gene data show CDR1 as SGHNT and CDR2 as YYREEE (reference sequence). The V and J ends lost 4 bases and 3 bases, in that order; junction bases with no gene match: 0. The CDR3 DNA follows: TGTGCCAGCAGCGGACAGGGGGACACTGAAGCTTTCTTT. Translating it yields CASSGQGDTEAFF.

The genes are TRBV11-2 and TRBJ1-2, with TRBD1 matching 8 bases. CDR3 size: 14 residues. V lost 0 bases, J lost 3 bases, and 0 bases stayed unmatched. CDR1 and CDR2 from the germline V gene are SGHAT and FQNNGV. For the CDR3, the DNA is TGTGCCAGCAGCTTAGACAGGGGGCACTATGGCTACACCTTC. Protein sequence: CASSLDRGHYGYTF.

The chain joins TRBV11-2 to TRBJ2-1; D is unresolved. Germline CDR1 reads SGHAT; CDR2 reads FQNNGV. Trimming shortened V by 0 bases and J by 3 bases, and 9 bases separated the two germline ends. The CDR3 sequence is 15 residues long. For the CDR3, the DNA is TGTGCCAGCAGCTTAGATTTTCCTATCTACAATGAGCAGTTCTTC. Translated, it gives CASSLDFPIYNEQFF.

The V gene is TRBV4-3, the J gene TRBJ2-7, with 7 bases lining up with TRBD1. Germline values: CDR1 LGHNA, CDR2 YSLEER. The CDR3 extends over 16 amino acids. The ends lost 3 bases at V and 3 bases at J; junction bases unmatched: 11. For the CDR3, the DNA is TGCGCCAGCAGCCAGTACGAGGGACAGATACTCTACGAGCAGTACTTC. Translated: CASSQYEGQILYEQYF.

The chain uses TRBV5-4 and TRBJ2-3; 10 nucleotides line up with TRBD2. The CDR3 loop spans 14 amino acids. Germline values: CDR1 SGHNT, CDR2 YYREEE (reference sequence). Trimming at V came to 5 bases and at J to 4 bases, leaving 4 bases not matched to a gene. DNA of the CDR3: TGTGCCAGCAGTCTAGCGGGAGTCGCAGATACGCAGTATTTT. Translation gives CASSLAGVADTQYF.

The chain combines TRBV19 with TRBJ1-1; 7 nucleotides match TRBD1. Germline V gene sequence: CDR1 LNHDA, CDR2 SQIVND (reference sequence). The V segment lost 6 bases and the J segment 7 bases; nucleotides outside the gene matches: 8. The CDR3 is 13 residues long. The CDR3 spells CASSPTTGSEAFF. The CDR3 coding sequence is TGTGCCAGTAGCCCCACGACAGGGAGTGAAGCTTTCTTT.

The V call is TRBV29-1, the J call TRBJ2-5; D is possibly TRBD1 (5 bases). The V end was cut by 4 bases, the J end by 1 base, with 16 bases between. Germline-derived CDR1 and CDR2 are SQVTM and ANQGSEA. The CDR3 has 15 amino acids. The CDR3: CSVGVVGTGQETQYF. The CDR3 DNA reads as TGCAGCGTTGGGGTCGTGGGTACAGGCCAAGAGACCCAGTACTTC. The complete variable domain, with remaining parts taken from reference TRBV29-1 and TRBJ2-5, reads SAVISQKPSRDICQRGTSLTIQCQVDSQVTMMFWYRQQPGQSLTLIATANQGSEATYESGFVIDKFPISRPNLTFSTLTVSNMSPEDSSIYLCSVGVVGTGQETQYFGPGTRLLVL.

This clone was detected once. This chain connects TRBV19 to TRBJ1-5; tentative D call: TRBD1 (5 bases). The germline V gene has CDR1 LNHDA and CDR2 SQIVND (reference sequence). The length of the CDR3 is 15 residues. V lost 4 bases, J lost 3 bases, and 13 bases lay in between. This chain's CDR3 is CASSTGTAYNQPQHF. The CDR3 DNA follows: TGTGCCAGTAGTACAGGGACGGCTTACAATCAGCCCCAGCATTTT.

This rearrangement joins TRBV5-1 to TRBJ2-7, with a weak D call TRBD2 (6 bases). This CDR3 is built from 15 residues. Germline CDR1 is SGHRS and CDR2 is YFSETQ. The V gene lost 0 bases and the J gene lost 1 base, with 11 bases spanning the gap. The chain's CDR3 is CASSLGGDGSYEQYF. CDR3 nucleotide sequence: TGCGCCAGCAGCTTGGGCGGGGACGGGTCCTACGAGCAGTACTTC.

The chain joins TRBV5-1 to TRBJ2-7; tentative D call: TRBD1 (6 bases). The CDR3 has 15 residues. Deletions cut 0 bases from V and 3 bases from J, with 13 bases between. Germline lookup yields CDR1 SGHRS and CDR2 YFSETQ. The CDR3 sequence: CASSLAEAGVYEQYF. The CDR3 DNA sequence: TGCGCCAGCAGCTTGGCCGAGGCAGGGGTCTACGAGCAGTACTTC.

The V gene is TRBV5-4, the J gene TRBJ2-5, with D perhaps matching TRBD1 (5 bases). CDR3 size: 15 residues. The V end was cut by 1 base, the J end by 3 bases, with 13 bases between. Germline V lookup: CDR1 SGHNT, CDR2 YYREEE (reference sequence). CDR3 DNA: TGTGCCAGCAGCTTGATAAGGGAAGGGGAAGAGACCCAGTACTTC. The encoded protein is CASSLIREGEETQYF.

The CDR3 reads CANRTGVTYEQYF. The CDR3 bases are TGTGCAAACCGCACTGGGGTCACCTACGAGCAGTACTTC. This rearrangement joins TRBV27 to TRBJ2-7; D is undetermined. Germline assignment: CDR1 MNHEY and CDR2 SMNVEV (reference sequence). The CDR3 loop spans 13 amino acids.

The chain is built from TRBV2 and TRBJ1-2; D uncertain. The CDR3 covers 13 residues. Trimming left V 6 bases short and J 8 bases short, with 16 bases between. Looked up from germline, CDR1 is SNHLY and CDR2 is FYNNEI. In nucleotides, the CDR3 is TGTGCCAGCAGGACCGGGGTCCTCGGAGGCTACACCTTC. It is translated as CASRTGVLGGYTF.

This sequence joins TRBV6-5 and TRBJ1-1; the match to TRBD1 covers 8 bases. Germline-derived CDR1 and CDR2 are MNHEY and SVGAGI. This CDR3 is 14 amino acids long. V dropped 6 bases and J dropped 5; count of bases not matched to a gene: 8. In DNA form, the CDR3 reads TGTGCCAGCAGGAATCAGGGGGCGGGTACTGAAGCTTTCTTT. It codes for CASRNQGAGTEAFF.

Only a few counts were recorded for this clone. This chain joins TRBV6-5 and TRBJ1-6; D remains unclear. The CDR3 spans 13 residues. Germline assignment: CDR1 MNHEY and CDR2 SVGAGI. Trimming took off 10 bases at V and 4 bases at J, with 11 bases between the two ends. CDR3 region: CATGEIYNSPLHF. The CDR3 nucleotides read TGTGCCACTGGGGAGATTTATAATTCACCCCTCCACTTT.

This chain joins TRBV25-1 and TRBJ1-1, with TRBD1 matching over 7 bases. V lost 3 bases to trimming and J lost 4 bases; unmatched junction nucleotides: 5. The V gene's germline CDR1 is MGHDK and CDR2 SYGVNS. There are 14 residues in the CDR3. The CDR3 coding sequence is TGTGCCAGCAGTGAGGTGTCAGGGGGCACTGAAGCTTTCTTT. This gives the protein CASSEVSGGTEAFF.

CDR3: CASSVADPSPSYGYTF. CDR3 nucleotide sequence: TGTGCCAGCAGCGTAGCGGACCCGAGTCCGAGCTATGGCTACACCTTC. The genes are TRBV9 and TRBJ1-2; D remains unclear. V was clipped by 0 bases and J by 4 bases, with 16 bases between them. The CDR3 is 16 amino acids. CDR1 and CDR2 from the germline V gene are SGDLS and YYNGEE.

This clone was observed a single time. This chain links TRBV9 with TRBJ2-7, with 7 bases fitting TRBD1. The junction had 6 bases not matched to a gene; V was cut back by 0 bases and J by 3 bases. The CDR3 has 15 amino acids. CDR1 is SGDLS and CDR2 is YYNGEE in the germline V gene. In nucleotides, the CDR3 is TGTGCCAGCAGCGTAGACAGGGGTAGTGGCTACGAGCAGTACTTC. Residues: CASSVDRGSGYEQYF.

The chain carries TRBV7-9 and TRBJ1-2; 8 bases align to TRBD1. V lost 0 bases, J lost 6 bases, and 6 bases stayed unmatched. The CDR3 is 15 residues long. Germline loops: CDR1 SEHNR, CDR2 FQNEAQ (reference sequence). Here the CDR3 DNA reads TGTGCCAGCAGCTTAGCCGGACAGGGTATCAATGGCTACACCTTC. Amino acids: CASSLAGQGINGYTF.

The rearrangement links TRBV4-2 to TRBJ2-6, with D possibly being TRBD1 (6 bases). In germline, CDR1 is LGHNA, CDR2 YNFKEQ. V gave up 0 bases and J gave up 1 base, with 22 bases separating them. The CDR3 has 21 residues. The CDR3 region is CASSQDLQGERKGSGANVLTF. The CDR3 region has the DNA TGTGCCAGCAGCCAAGATTTACAGGGTGAGAGGAAAGGTTCTGGGGCCAACGTCCTGACTTTC.